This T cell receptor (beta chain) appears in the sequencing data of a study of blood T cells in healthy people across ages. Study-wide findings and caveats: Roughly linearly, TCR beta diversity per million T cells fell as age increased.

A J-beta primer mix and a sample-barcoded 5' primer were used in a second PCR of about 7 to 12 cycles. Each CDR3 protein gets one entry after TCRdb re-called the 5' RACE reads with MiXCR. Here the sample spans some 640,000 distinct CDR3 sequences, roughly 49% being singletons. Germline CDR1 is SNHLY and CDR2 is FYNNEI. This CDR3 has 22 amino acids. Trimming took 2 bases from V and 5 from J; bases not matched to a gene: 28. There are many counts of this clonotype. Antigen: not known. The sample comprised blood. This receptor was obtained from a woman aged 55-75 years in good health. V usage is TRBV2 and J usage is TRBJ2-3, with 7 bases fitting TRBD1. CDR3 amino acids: CASSELGQSFGSFRGNGDTQYF. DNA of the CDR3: TGTGCCAGCAGTGAACTGGGACAGTCATTCGGCAGCTTTAGGGGAAACGGAGATACGCAGTATTTT.